This T cell receptor (beta chain) was identified in a study of blood T cell repertoires in COVID-19. Germline values: CDR1 SEHNR, CDR2 FQNEAQ (reference sequence). The V end was cut by 5 bases, the J end by 5 bases, with 12 bases between. This CDR3 is 13 amino acids long. Authors' methods: Amplifying reference gene primers gave estimates of nucleated cell counts. Produced via immunoSEQ multiplex PCR; TCRdb's table is partial and in-frame only. The V and J calls and clone size are taken from that table; D and trimming were inferred from the DNA. The data show roughly 250,000 clones, roughly 90% seen once.

Material for sequencing was peripheral blood. The origin of this receptor is a woman aged 25-40 years with acute or convalescent COVID-19. The chain couples TRBV7-9 to TRBJ2-5; D possibly corresponds to TRBD2 (5 bases). CDR3: CASSPPPGETQYF. In nucleotides, the CDR3 is TGTGCCAGCAGCCCCCCGCCGGGGGAGACCCAGTACTTC.